These T cell receptor beta chains were read from a single sample in a study of blood T cell repertoires in COVID-19. Only in-frame clones appear in the TCRdb table, and some are missing; sequencing was by immunoSEQ multiplex PCR. Altogether 95,000 to 150,000 clones are present, roughly three quarters being singletons, with the ten largest covering over 6.5%. Sequencing input: peripheral blood. The receptors stem from a human donor in a cohort sampled during active COVID-19. The conserved cysteine and the conserved F or W are not part of the CDR3 here. Each record gives: V gene, CDR3 protein.

v_call: TRBV6-5; cdr3_aa: ASTRGQTYEQY
v_call: TRBV2; cdr3_aa: ASSDGFQGAGQPQH
v_call: TRBV3-1/TRBV3-2; cdr3_aa: ASSQAGGVGSGEAF
v_call: TRBV12-3/TRBV12-4; cdr3_aa: ASSFGQGSEQY
v_call: TRBV30; cdr3_aa: AWSGDRGYEQY
v_call: TRBV4-1; cdr3_aa: ASSQKQGVAEAF
v_call: TRBV18; cdr3_aa: ASSSRDRGSNYGYT
v_call: TRBV12-3/TRBV12-4; cdr3_aa: ASSPGLYGYT
v_call: TRBV11-2; cdr3_aa: ASSLGRDFYEQY
v_call: TRBV12-3/TRBV12-4; cdr3_aa: ASSLRTAYEQY
v_call: TRBV4-2; cdr3_aa: ASSQVGTSGEQY
v_call: TRBV19; cdr3_aa: ASSISFRPIRQGAQGNYGYT
v_call: TRBV3-1/TRBV3-2; cdr3_aa: ASSQQGTGSVTQY
v_call: TRBV6-1; cdr3_aa: ASSVGIGRQGYYEQY
v_call: TRBV5-6; cdr3_aa: ASSFLGQNYEQY
v_call: TRBV7-8; cdr3_aa: ASSYVTGGGEQY
v_call: TRBV12-5; cdr3_aa: ASALNQPQH
v_call: TRBV28; cdr3_aa: ASSSLSGASGEQY
v_call: TRBV19; cdr3_aa: ASSMDRYHTLRNGYT
v_call: TRBV7-9; cdr3_aa: ASSTPNSLSEAF
v_call: TRBV29-1; cdr3_aa: SVRRSGVGGTDTQY
v_call: TRBV27; cdr3_aa: ASSFLGRISD
v_call: TRBV7-2; cdr3_aa: ASSLGVGGSAYEQY
v_call: TRBV5-1; cdr3_aa: ASSVQGANEQY
v_call: TRBV7-8; cdr3_aa: ASSLEGTIGGYT
v_call: TRBV5-6; cdr3_aa: ASSTPGEQY
v_call: TRBV21-1; cdr3_aa: ASRRDRVNTGELF
v_call: TRBV19; cdr3_aa: ASSIIGSDDEQY
v_call: TRBV4-1; cdr3_aa: ASSQDGTASQETQY
v_call: TRBV11-3; cdr3_aa: ASSLDRGAYNEQF
v_call: TRBV9; cdr3_aa: ASSVEGASNQPQH
v_call: TRBV11-3; cdr3_aa: ASRRTGGDEQY
v_call: TRBV6-5; cdr3_aa: ASSYSPQGKTEAF
v_call: TRBV18; cdr3_aa: ASSPGTGVSPLH
v_call: TRBV6-6; cdr3_aa: ASSRRGLAEGSYEQY
v_call: TRBV21-1; cdr3_aa: ASSSPREFDEKLF
v_call: TRBV5-1; cdr3_aa: ASQLTGGSDYGYT
v_call: TRBV6-4; cdr3_aa: ASSEGLASPYEQY
v_call: TRBV2; cdr3_aa: ASSEFGAGAADTQY
v_call: TRBV15; cdr3_aa: ATSTGSGNTIY
v_call: TRBV24-1; cdr3_aa: ATSDPAGGSTEAF
v_call: TRBV29-1; cdr3_aa: SVSGTGTYEQY
v_call: TRBV13; cdr3_aa: ASSLHRDTSEQY
v_call: TRBV2; cdr3_aa: ASRPTRQSPPDEQY
v_call: TRBV7-2; cdr3_aa: ASSSTSGGAEQY
v_call: TRBV27; cdr3_aa: ASSSLGTFHYEQY
v_call: TRBV6-5; cdr3_aa: ASSPGPTLNSPLH
v_call: TRBV5-1; cdr3_aa: ASSPTSGGGHEQY
v_call: TRBV7-9; cdr3_aa: ASSLSSGAPKNIQY
v_call: TRBV27; cdr3_aa: ASSQGNEKLF
v_call: TRBV5-1; cdr3_aa: ASSSDSIFTEAF
v_call: TRBV5-1; cdr3_aa: ASSPRVAGVDYEQY
v_call: TRBV19; cdr3_aa: ASSIFGTGVPYSNQPQH
v_call: TRBV16; cdr3_aa: ASSPWDRGATEAF
v_call: TRBV10-3; cdr3_aa: AISDWLAGDSYEQY
v_call: TRBV7-4; cdr3_aa: ASSLGLAKNIQY
v_call: TRBV5-4; cdr3_aa: ASSLQASTDTQY
v_call: TRBV5-5; cdr3_aa: ASTDLTGNSYEQY
v_call: TRBV19; cdr3_aa: ASSATAGRNYEQY